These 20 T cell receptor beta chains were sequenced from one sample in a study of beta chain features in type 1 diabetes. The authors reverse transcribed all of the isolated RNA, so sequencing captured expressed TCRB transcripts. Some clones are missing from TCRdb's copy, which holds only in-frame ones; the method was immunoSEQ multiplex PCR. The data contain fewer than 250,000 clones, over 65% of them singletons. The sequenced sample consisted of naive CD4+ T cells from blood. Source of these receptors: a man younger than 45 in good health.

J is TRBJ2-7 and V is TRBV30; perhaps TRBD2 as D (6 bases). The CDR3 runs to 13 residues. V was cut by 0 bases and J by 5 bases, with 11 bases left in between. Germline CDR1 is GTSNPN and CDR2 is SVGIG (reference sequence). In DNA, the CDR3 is TGTGCCTGGAGTGTTCTTTCGGGGGACGAGCAGTACTTC. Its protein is CAWSVLSGDEQYF.

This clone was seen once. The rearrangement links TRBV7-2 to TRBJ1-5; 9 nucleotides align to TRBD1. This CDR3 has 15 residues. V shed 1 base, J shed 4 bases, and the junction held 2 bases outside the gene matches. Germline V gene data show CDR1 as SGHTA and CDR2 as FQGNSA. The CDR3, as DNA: TGTGCCAGCAGCTTAGTGACAGGGGGTAATCAGCCCCAGCATTTT. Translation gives CASSLVTGGNQPQHF.

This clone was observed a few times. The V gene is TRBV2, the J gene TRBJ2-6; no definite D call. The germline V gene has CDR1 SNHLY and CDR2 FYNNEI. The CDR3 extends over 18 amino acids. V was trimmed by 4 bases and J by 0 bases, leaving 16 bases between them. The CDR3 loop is CASSVERTESSGANVLTF. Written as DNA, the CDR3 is TGTGCCAGCAGTGTAGAGAGGACGGAGAGCTCTGGGGCCAACGTCCTGACTTTC. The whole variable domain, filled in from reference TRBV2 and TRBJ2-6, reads EPEVTQTPSHQVTQMGQEVILRCVPISNHLYFYWYRQILGQKVEFLVSFYNNEISEKSEIFDDQFSVERPDGSNFTLKIRSTKLEDSAMYFCASSVERTESSGANVLTFGAGSRLTVL.

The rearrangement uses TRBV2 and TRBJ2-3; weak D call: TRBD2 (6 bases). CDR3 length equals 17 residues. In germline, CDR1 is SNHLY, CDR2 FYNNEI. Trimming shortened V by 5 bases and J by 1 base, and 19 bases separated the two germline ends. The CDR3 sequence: CASSHPPRGTGTDTQYF. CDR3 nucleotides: TGTGCCAGCAGTCACCCCCCCCGGGGGACGGGCACAGATACGCAGTATTTT.

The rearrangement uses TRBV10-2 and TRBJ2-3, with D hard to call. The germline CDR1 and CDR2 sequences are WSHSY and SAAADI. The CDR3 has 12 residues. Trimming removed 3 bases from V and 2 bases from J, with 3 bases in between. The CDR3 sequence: CASSDFTDTQYF. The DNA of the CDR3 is TGCGCCAGCAGTGACTTCACAGATACGCAGTATTTT.

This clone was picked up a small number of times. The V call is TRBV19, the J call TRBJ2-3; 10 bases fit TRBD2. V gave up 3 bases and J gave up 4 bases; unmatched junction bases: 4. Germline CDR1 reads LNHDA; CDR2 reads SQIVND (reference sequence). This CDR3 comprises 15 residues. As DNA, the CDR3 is TGTGCCAGTAGTATTTCTAGCGGGAGAGCAGATACGCAGTATTTT. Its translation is CASSISSGRADTQYF.

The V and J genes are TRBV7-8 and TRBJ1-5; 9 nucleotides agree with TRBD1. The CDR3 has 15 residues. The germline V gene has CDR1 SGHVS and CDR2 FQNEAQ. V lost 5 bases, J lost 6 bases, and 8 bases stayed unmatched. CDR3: CASSAPGQGVQPQHF. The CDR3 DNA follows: TGTGCCAGCAGCGCTCCGGGACAGGGTGTTCAGCCCCAGCATTTT.

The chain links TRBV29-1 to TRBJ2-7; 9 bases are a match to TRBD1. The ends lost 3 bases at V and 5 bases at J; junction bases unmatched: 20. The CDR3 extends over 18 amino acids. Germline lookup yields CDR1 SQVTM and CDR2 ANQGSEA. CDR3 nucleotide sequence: TGCAGCGTTGAGCGACCGGGACAGGGAAAGTCCGGGGCCGACGAGCAGTACTTC. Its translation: CSVERPGQGKSGADEQYF.

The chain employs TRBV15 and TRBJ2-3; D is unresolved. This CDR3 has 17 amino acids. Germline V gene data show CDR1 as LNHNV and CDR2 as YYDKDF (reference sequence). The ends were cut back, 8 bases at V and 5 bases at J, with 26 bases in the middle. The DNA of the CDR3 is TGTGCCACCCGAAAGTCGGCGCGAGACCTAGGAAGAGATACGCAGTATTTT. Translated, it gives CATRKSARDLGRDTQYF.

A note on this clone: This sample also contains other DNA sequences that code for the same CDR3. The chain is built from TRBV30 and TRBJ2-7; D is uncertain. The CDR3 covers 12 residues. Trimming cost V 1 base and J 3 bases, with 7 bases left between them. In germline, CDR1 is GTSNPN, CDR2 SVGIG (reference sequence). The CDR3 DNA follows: TGTGCCTGGAGTGGGAGAGACTACGAGCAGTACTTC. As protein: CAWSGRDYEQYF.

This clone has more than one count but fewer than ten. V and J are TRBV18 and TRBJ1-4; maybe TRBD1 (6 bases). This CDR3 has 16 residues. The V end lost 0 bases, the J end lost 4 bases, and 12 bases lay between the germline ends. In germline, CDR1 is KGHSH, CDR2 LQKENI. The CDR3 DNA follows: TGTGCCAGCTCACCACCCCCCGGAGGGGGTAATGAAAAACTGTTTTTT. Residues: CASSPPPGGGNEKLFF. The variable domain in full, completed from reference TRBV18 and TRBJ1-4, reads NAGVMQNPRHLVRRRGQEARLRCSPMKGHSHVYWYRQLPEEGLKFMVYLQKENIIDESGMPKERFSAEFPKEGPSILRIQQVVRGDSAAYFCASSPPPGGGNEKLFFGSGTQLSVL.

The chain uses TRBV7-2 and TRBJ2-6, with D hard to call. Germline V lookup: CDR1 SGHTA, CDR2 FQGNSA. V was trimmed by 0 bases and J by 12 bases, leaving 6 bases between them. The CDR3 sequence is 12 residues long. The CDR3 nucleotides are TGTGCCAGCAGCTTAGCACCAACCGTCCTGACTTTC. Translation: CASSLAPTVLTF.

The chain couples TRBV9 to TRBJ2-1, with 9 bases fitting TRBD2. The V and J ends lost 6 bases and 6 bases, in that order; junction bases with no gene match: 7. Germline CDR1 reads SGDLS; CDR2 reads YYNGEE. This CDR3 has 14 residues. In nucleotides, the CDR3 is TGTGCCAGCACCGCAGCGGGAGGACCCAATGAGCAGTTCTTC. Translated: CASTAAGGPNEQFF.

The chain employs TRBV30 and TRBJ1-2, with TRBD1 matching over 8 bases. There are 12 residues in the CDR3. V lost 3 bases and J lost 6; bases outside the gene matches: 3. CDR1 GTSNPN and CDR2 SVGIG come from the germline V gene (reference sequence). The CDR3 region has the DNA TGTGCCTGGAGGACAGGGGTTAATGGCTACACCTTC. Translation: CAWRTGVNGYTF.

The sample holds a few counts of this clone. CDR3 sequence (DNA): TGCGCCAGCAGCCAAGACAGCAACTCTGGGGCCAACGTCCTGACTTTC. This gives the protein CASSQDSNSGANVLTF. The chain carries TRBV4-3 and TRBJ2-6; D gene ambiguous. The CDR3 runs 16 residues. V lost 0 bases to trimming and J lost 0 bases, with 6 bases between them. Germline loops: CDR1 LGHNA, CDR2 YSLEER.

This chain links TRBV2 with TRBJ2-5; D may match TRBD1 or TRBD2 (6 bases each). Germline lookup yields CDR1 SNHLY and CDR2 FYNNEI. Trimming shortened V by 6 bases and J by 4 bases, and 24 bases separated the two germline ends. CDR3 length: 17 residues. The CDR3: CASSAGISTGAVETQYF. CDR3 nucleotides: TGTGCCAGCAGCGCGGGCATCAGTACGGGGGCTGTAGAGACCCAGTACTTC.

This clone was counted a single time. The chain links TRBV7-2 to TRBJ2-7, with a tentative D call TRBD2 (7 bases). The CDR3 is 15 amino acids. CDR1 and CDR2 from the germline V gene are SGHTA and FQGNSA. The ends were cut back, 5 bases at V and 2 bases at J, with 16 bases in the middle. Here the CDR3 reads CASSRRGDTPYEQYF. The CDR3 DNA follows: TGTGCCAGCAGCCGCCGGGGGGACACCCCCTACGAGCAGTACTTC. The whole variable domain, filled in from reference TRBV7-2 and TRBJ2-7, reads GAGVSQSPSNKVTEKGKDVELRCDPISGHTALYWYRQSLGQGLEFLIYFQGNSAPDKSGLPSDRFSAERTGGSVSTLTIQRTQQEDSAVYLCASSRRGDTPYEQYFGPGTRLTVT.

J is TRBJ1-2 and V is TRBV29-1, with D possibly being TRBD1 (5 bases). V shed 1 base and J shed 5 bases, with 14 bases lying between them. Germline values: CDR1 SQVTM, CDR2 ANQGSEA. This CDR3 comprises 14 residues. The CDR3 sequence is CSVEAFGTAYGYTF. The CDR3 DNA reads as TGCAGCGTTGAAGCTTTTGGGACGGCATATGGCTACACCTTC.

The CDR3 loop reads CSAGAPDTQYF. The DNA for the CDR3 is TGCAGTGCTGGTGCCCCGGATACGCAGTATTTT. The chain uses TRBV20-1 and TRBJ2-3; D not resolved. V was clipped by 5 bases and J by 6 bases, with 9 bases between them. The germline V gene encodes CDR1 DFQATT and CDR2 SNEGSKA (reference sequence). The CDR3 spans 11 residues.

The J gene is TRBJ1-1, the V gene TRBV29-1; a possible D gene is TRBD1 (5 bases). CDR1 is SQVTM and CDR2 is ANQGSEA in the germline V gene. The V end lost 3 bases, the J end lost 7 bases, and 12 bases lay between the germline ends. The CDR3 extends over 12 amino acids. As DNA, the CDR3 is TGCAGCGTTGATTCCGGGACCGATGAAGCTTTCTTT. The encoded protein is CSVDSGTDEAFF.